Listed below are T cell receptor beta chains from one sample, sequenced in a study of blood T cell repertoires in COVID-19. Produced via immunoSEQ multiplex PCR; TCRdb's table is partial and in-frame only. This sample carries just over 90,000 clones, just under 80% of them seen once, and the ten largest clones take under 20%. Specimen: peripheral blood. These receptors originate from a human donor in a cohort sampled during active COVID-19. Both conserved end residues are part of each CDR3. D genes are given only for firm matches. Expanded clones are given a class, and other clones once, few, many or no size at all.

TRBJ2-7,.,TRBV24-1,.,TGTGCCACCAGTGATCCGGCGCGAGGACGGTCGGGGGAGCAGTACTTC,CATSDPARGRSGEQYF
TRBJ2-5,.,TRBV7-2,.,TGTGCCAGCAGCTTACCGGGGACCCAGTACTTC,CASSLPGTQYF
TRBJ2-2,.,TRBV4-1,.,TGCGCCAGCAGCCAAGAGGGTTCGGGCACCGGGGAGCTGTTTTTT,CASSQEGSGTGELFF
TRBJ1-5,many,TRBV27,.,TGTGCCAGCAGTCCGAGACAGACCTATAGCAATCAGCCCCAGCATTTT,CASSPRQTYSNQPQHF
TRBJ1-1,.,TRBV18,.,TGTGCCAGCTCACCGTGGGCCAGAAACACTGAAGCTTTCTTT,CASSPWARNTEAFF
TRBJ1-2,few,TRBV4-1,TRBD1,TGCGCCAGCAGCCAAGACTCAGACAGGGGCGCGATCGGTTATGGCTACACCTTC,CASSQDSDRGAIGYGYTF
TRBJ1-1,.,TRBV3-1/TRBV3-2,.,TGTGCCAGCAGCCAGGGGCAGGGGCGTTCGCCTGAAGCTTTCTTT,CASSQGQGRSPEAFF
TRBJ2-7,few,TRBV10-3,.,TGTGCCATCAGTGACTACGGAGGTAGGACCTACGAGCAGTACTTC,CAISDYGGRTYEQYF
TRBJ2-1,.,TRBV5-1,.,TGCGCCAGCAGCCACGGGGGTCAGGCCTACAATGAGCAGTTCTTC,CASSHGGQAYNEQFF
TRBJ2-7,many,TRBV18,.,TGTGCCAGCTCACCACCAAGCGCAGGACACTACGAGCAGTACTTC,CASSPPSAGHYEQYF
TRBJ2-1,.,TRBV19,TRBD2,TGTGCCAGTAGTCCCCTTAGGGGGACTAGCGGGAGAAATGAGCAGTTCTTC,CASSPLRGTSGRNEQFF
TRBJ1-1,.,TRBV5-1,.,TGCGCCAGCAGCTGGGGGCCACAGGGGAACACTGAAGCTTTCTTT,CASSWGPQGNTEAFF
TRBJ2-7,.,TRBV2,TRBD1,TGTGCCAGCAGTCGCGACAGGGGACCCTACGAGCAGTACTTC,CASSRDRGPYEQYF
TRBJ1-2,.,TRBV14,.,TGTGCCAGCAGCCAATTATCCCAAGCAAGGGGTGGCTACACCTTC,CASSQLSQARGGYTF
TRBJ1-1,.,TRBV4-1,.,TGCGCCAGCAGCCAAGATCGGGGGGTAGGAATGAACACTGAAGCTTTCTTT,CASSQDRGVGMNTEAFF
TRBJ2-1,.,TRBV5-5,TRBD1,TGTGCCAGTTCCGGGACAGGGAAAAACAATGAGCAGTTCTTC,CASSGTGKNNEQFF
TRBJ2-1,.,TRBV5-4,TRBD2,TGTGCCAGCAGCGTAGGACTAGCGGGAACGGTCTACAATGAGCAGTTCTTC,CASSVGLAGTVYNEQFF
TRBJ2-7,.,TRBV27,TRBD1,TGTGCCAGCAGTCCAAAGGGGACAGTCTTAGGGGGGCAGTACTTC,CASSPKGTVLGGQYF
TRBJ2-3,.,TRBV29-1,TRBD2,TGCAGCGTTGAAGGGGGGAGGGGCCAGCGGGGGCCTCACCTCACAGATACGCAGTATTTT,CSVEGGRGQRGPHLTDTQYF
TRBJ2-1,.,TRBV7-6,.,TGTGCCAGCAGCTTAGAACTAGCCTATGAGCAGTTCTTC,CASSLELAYEQFF
TRBJ2-5,.,TRBV25-1,.,TGTGCCAGCAGTGCGCCCCAGGGGCCGCAAGAGACCCAGTACTTC,CASSAPQGPQETQYF
TRBJ2-7,.,TRBV7-8,TRBD2,TGTGCCAGCAGCCCGAACAGGGGCATGACTAGCGGGAGACCTGTTGCCTACGAGCAGTACTTC,CASSPNRGMTSGRPVAYEQYF
TRBJ1-1,.,TRBV9,.,TGTGCCAGCAGCCCCGGGTTGGCTGAAGCTTTCTTT,CASSPGLAEAFF
TRBJ1-1,.,TRBV6-5,.,TGTGCCAGCAGTTACTCGATAGCACTGAACACTGAAGCTTTCTTT,CASSYSIALNTEAFF
TRBJ1-6,.,TRBV30,.,TGTGCCTGGAGTGCTCAGGGATATTCACCCCTCCACTTT,CAWSAQGYSPLHF
TRBJ1-3,.,TRBV3-1/TRBV3-2,TRBD1,TGTGCCAGCAGCCCCACAGGGGGTGGAAGCTCTGGAAACACCATATATTTT,CASSPTGGGSSGNTIYF
TRBJ2-5,once,TRBV2,.,TGTGCCAGCAGTGAATCCGTTAGCCAAGAGACCCAGTACTTC,CASSESVSQETQYF
TRBJ2-2,.,TRBV2,TRBD2,TGTGCCAGCAGTGACGACCCCGGGACTAGCGCGAACACCGGGGAGCTGTTTTTT,CASSDDPGTSANTGELFF
TRBJ2-7,.,TRBV28,TRBD1,TGTGCCAGCAGTTTATACGACAGGGCCTACGAGCAGTACTTC,CASSLYDRAYEQYF
TRBJ1-1,.,TRBV18,.,TGTGCCAGCTCCCTAATGCCTCCACAGGGATCGAATTCTGAAGCTTTCTTT,CASSLMPPQGSNSEAFF
TRBJ1-2,few,TRBV11-2,.,TGTGCCAGCAGCTTAATTTCCGGCGGGGGCAACTATGGCTACACCTTC,CASSLISGGGNYGYTF
TRBJ1-4,.,TRBV24-1,TRBD1,TGTGCCACCAGTGATGACACAGGGGGAATTGAAAAACTGTTTTTT,CATSDDTGGIEKLFF
TRBJ2-7,.,TRBV19,TRBD1,TGTGCCAGTCGACAGGGCGTAGGAACCTACGAGCAGTACTTC,CASRQGVGTYEQYF
TRBJ2-3,.,TRBV19,.,TGTGCCAGTAGTACACCAGGAAGACCCACAGATACGCAGTATTTT,CASSTPGRPTDTQYF
TRBJ2-3,few,TRBV19,.,TGTGCCAGTAACCCCAGGGGAACCTACAGATTTTCTAGCACAGATACGCAGTATTTT,CASNPRGTYRFSSTDTQYF
TRBJ2-1,many,TRBV11-2,.,TGTGCCAGCAGCTTAGATCGCAGAAATGAGCAGTTCTTC,CASSLDRRNEQFF
TRBJ1-3,few,TRBV5-8,.,TGTGCCAGCAGCTTGGCCGGTAGCCGGATCTCTGGAAACACCATATATTTT,CASSLAGSRISGNTIYF
TRBJ1-2,.,TRBV5-1,.,TGCGCCAGCAGCTTGGTTTCAGGGGAGTATGGCTACACCTTC,CASSLVSGEYGYTF
TRBJ2-1,.,TRBV3-1/TRBV3-2,TRBD1,TGTGCCAGCAGCCAAGAGACAGGGTCCTACAATGAGCAGTTCTTC,CASSQETGSYNEQFF
TRBJ2-7,.,TRBV13,TRBD2,TGTGCCAGCAGCTTGAGCGGGGTAGCATCCTACGAGCAGTACTTC,CASSLSGVASYEQYF
TRBJ1-3,.,TRBV21-1,.,TGTGCCAGCAGCAAAGTATCTGGGGGCGGCTCTGGAAACACCATATATTTT,CASSKVSGGGSGNTIYF
TRBJ1-1,.,TRBV28,.,TGTGCCAGCAGTCCCGGACGGAGGGGCACTGAAGCTTTCTTT,CASSPGRRGTEAFF